Sequencing of this T cell receptor (beta chain) was carried out in a study of human T cells and chemical hapten exposure. For the study at large: Minor pooled library volume differences mainly drove per-sample TCR yield variation.

Individual cDNA molecules each carried unique molecular identifiers attached by the library. Authors' analysis steps: Counts of TCRs in each sample centred on a median of around 96,000 and extended from approximately 25,000 to 650,000. Each CDR3 protein is one row after TCRdb ran MiXCR on the reads. TCRdb, not the authors, supplied the V and J calls. Of 120,000 or so distinct CDR3 sequences in the sample, less than 10% are singletons; the top ten hold 1.4%. This clonotype appeared a few times. Its antigen remains unidentified. V dropped 6 bases and J dropped 1 base, with 4 bases sitting between them. This CDR3 has 13 residues. CDR1 SNHLY and CDR2 FYNNEI come from the germline V gene. Extraction yielded total RNA from whole blood (unfractionated). Whole-study findings and limits: TCRs at high frequency, those above 1 in 1000, did not change with DPC sensitization.

The receptor's source is a human donor in good health. Some clones in this sample may be carry-over from other donors' samples. The chain couples TRBV2 to TRBJ2-6; D remains ambiguous. Sequenced: whole blood. CDR3 sequence (DNA): TGTGCCAGCAGGCCGTCTGGGGCCAACGTCCTGACTTTC. Translating gives CASRPSGANVLTF.